The 2 T cell receptor beta chains given below trace back to one sample, sequenced in a study of CXCR3-negative and CXCR3-positive naive CD8 T cells. All TRB cDNA libraries came from 5' RACE performed with UMI labels. TCRdb derives one entry per CDR3 protein from the 5' RACE reads, leaving out DNA. Its clone listing holds 90,000 to 100,000 distinct CDR3 sequences. Sequencing used naive CXCR3- CD8+ T cells from blood. Subset of the sample: CD45RO-CCR7+CD27+CD95- naive CD8+ T cells lacking CXCR3 (TNR3-). The origin of the receptors is a human donor in good health. Some clones in this sample may be carry-over from other donors' samples.

V usage is TRBV6-6 and J usage is TRBJ2-7; checking the TCRdb D call of TRBD1 is not possible without DNA. Germline lookup yields CDR1 MNHNY and CDR2 SVGAGI (reference sequence). The CDR3 covers 15 residues. The CDR3: CASSWVAGGVDEQYF.

The rearrangement links TRBV24-1 to TRBJ2-5. Germline lookup yields CDR1 KGHDR and CDR2 SFDVKD. The CDR3 extends over 12 amino acids. The CDR3 is CATSDTQETQYF.